The 14 T cell receptor beta chains listed next were all sequenced from one sample in a study of blood T cell repertoires in COVID-19. The repertoire was sequenced with immunoSEQ multiplex PCR; TCRdb's copy has only in-frame clones and lacks some. Seen here are 150,000 to 200,000 clones, approximately 84% observed once, and the top ten hold about 2.7%. The sequenced material came from peripheral blood. Every receptor here comes from a human donor with acute or convalescent COVID-19. The donor label of this sample is uncertain.

The chain joins TRBV28 to TRBJ1-2, with 10 bases fitting TRBD1. Germline assignment: CDR1 MDHEN and CDR2 SYDVKM. This CDR3 is 15 amino acids long. J lost 2 bases, V lost 6 bases, and 6 bases had no gene match. The CDR3 coding sequence is TGTGCCAGCAGCGTCCCGGGACAGGGGAACTATGGCTACACCTTC. This encodes CASSVPGQGNYGYTF.

This clone came up a few times. The V call is TRBV2, the J call TRBJ2-7, with 11 positions matching TRBD2. CDR1 SNHLY and CDR2 FYNNEI come from the germline V gene. There are 15 residues in the CDR3. J was trimmed by 6 bases and V by 4 bases; bases with no gene match: 8. Here the CDR3 reads CASSATGTSGREQYF. In DNA, the CDR3 is TGTGCCAGCAGTGCCACCGGGACTAGCGGACGCGAGCAGTACTTC. Together with reference TRBV2 and TRBJ2-7, the CDR3 gives the full variable domain: EPEVTQTPSHQVTQMGQEVILRCVPISNHLYFYWYRQILGQKVEFLVSFYNNEISEKSEIFDDQFSVERPDGSNFTLKIRSTKLEDSAMYFCASSATGTSGREQYFGPGTRLTVT.

The chain combines TRBV5-4 with TRBJ2-3; D is unclear. V lost 3 bases and J lost 0, with 14 bases in between. The CDR3 is made up of 16 amino acids. The germline V gene has CDR1 SGHNT and CDR2 YYREEE (reference sequence). The CDR3 region is CASSSDFDLSTDTQYF. The CDR3 bases are TGTGCCAGCAGCTCCGACTTCGATCTTAGCACAGATACGCAGTATTTT.

This chain connects TRBV6-1 to TRBJ2-3, with 9 bases matching TRBD1. V was pared by 5 bases and J by 2 bases, with 5 bases of the junction left unmatched. This CDR3 is built from 15 residues. Per germline, CDR1 MNHNS and CDR2 SASEGT. The CDR3 spells CASSSRDRDTDTQYF. CDR3 bases: TGTGCCAGCAGTTCCCGGGACAGGGACACAGATACGCAGTATTTT.

V is TRBV11-3 and J is TRBJ1-1; D uncertain. Trimming cost V 0 bases and J 5 bases, with 7 bases left between them. The CDR3 extends over 13 amino acids. Germline V lookup: CDR1 SGHNT, CDR2 YENEEA. The CDR3 here is CASSLEAETEAFF. DNA of the CDR3: TGTGCCAGCAGCTTAGAAGCCGAAACTGAAGCTTTCTTT.

The chain recombines TRBV12-3 or TRBV12-4 with TRBJ1-1; D is ambiguous. CDR3 length: 13 residues. V was pared by 7 bases and J by 10 bases, with 19 bases between. CDR3 amino acids: CASTPGRARGAFF. CDR3 nucleotides: TGTGCCAGCACCCCGGGGAGGGCAAGAGGAGCTTTCTTT.

This sequence joins TRBV11-1 and TRBJ1-6; D unresolved. The CDR3 contains 12 residues. V was shortened by 4 bases and J by 7 bases, with 5 bases between the two germline ends. Per germline, CDR1 SGHAT and CDR2 FQDESV (reference sequence). Here the CDR3 DNA reads TGTGCCAGCAGCTGGAGAAATTCACCCCTCCACTTT. Residues: CASSWRNSPLHF. Combining the CDR3 with reference TRBV11-1 and TRBJ1-6 gives the whole variable domain EAEVAQSPRYKITEKSQAVAFWCDPISGHATLYWYRQILGQGPELLVQFQDESVVDDSQLPKDRFSAERLKGVDSTLKIQPAELGDSAMYLCASSWRNSPLHFGNGTRLTVT.

The chain is built from TRBV11-2 and TRBJ2-7, with a possible D match to TRBD2 (6 bases). CDR1 is SGHAT, CDR2 FQNNGV, per germline. The CDR3 runs to 14 residues. Trimming removed 6 bases at V and 5 bases at J, with 17 bases between. The CDR3 loop is CASSRDSSGDEQYF. CDR3 DNA sequence: TGTGCCAGCAGTCGGGACTCCTCGGGGGACGAGCAGTACTTC. Looking up the rest from reference TRBV11-2 and TRBJ2-7 gives the full variable domain: EAGVAQSPRYKIIEKRQSVAFWCNPISGHATLYWYQQILGQGPKLLIQFQNNGVVDDSQLPKDRFSAERLKGVDSTLKIQPAKLEDSAVYLCASSRDSSGDEQYFGPGTRLTVT.

This clone was found once. The chain carries TRBV6-6 and TRBJ2-7, with 8 nucleotides matching TRBD2. The CDR3 runs to 14 residues. Germline V CDR1 and CDR2: MNHNY, SVGAGI (reference sequence). V trimming: 6 bases; J trimming: 3 bases; junction bases outside the gene matches: 7. This CDR3 is CASSGGAGVYEQYF. CDR3 bases: TGTGCCAGCAGCGGCGGAGCGGGAGTCTACGAGCAGTACTTC.

The chain links TRBV5-6 to TRBJ2-7; 10 bases match TRBD2. V shed 1 base, J shed 4 bases, and the junction held 8 bases outside the gene matches. This CDR3 has 16 amino acids. In germline, CDR1 is SGHDT, CDR2 YYEEEE. CDR3 amino acids: CASSLTSGRVFYEQYF. The DNA of the CDR3 is TGTGCCAGCAGCTTGACAAGCGGGAGGGTATTTTACGAGCAGTACTTC.

This sequence joins TRBV10-3 and TRBJ1-5; weak D call: TRBD1 (6 bases). The CDR3 is 14 amino acids. Germline V gene sequence: CDR1 ENHRY, CDR2 SYGVKD. V was shortened by 8 bases and J by 7 bases, with 18 bases between the two germline ends. In DNA, the CDR3 is TGTGCCATCTCGGGACAAAATACCCCCCAGCCCCAGCATTTT. It is translated as CAISGQNTPQPQHF.

This clone was observed a few times. The chain employs TRBV5-1 and TRBJ1-5; 7 bases map to TRBD1. V shed 4 bases, J shed 2 bases, and the junction held 3 bases outside the gene matches. This CDR3 has 14 amino acids. Germline V gives CDR1 SGHRS, CDR2 YFSETQ. CDR3 loop: CASSMGTGNQPQHF. The CDR3 DNA sequence: TGCGCCAGCAGCATGGGGACAGGCAATCAGCCCCAGCATTTT.

This chain connects TRBV27 to TRBJ1-5; 9 nucleotides match TRBD1. CDR1 is MNHEY and CDR2 is SMNVEV in the germline V gene (reference sequence). This CDR3 has 16 amino acids. The junction had 7 bases not matched to a gene; V was cut back by 6 bases and J by 1 base. CDR3 DNA: TGTGCCAGCAGGCGGACAGGGGAGGGAAGCAATCAGCCCCAGCATTTT. It specifies CASRRTGEGSNQPQHF.

The chain is built from TRBV5-1 and TRBJ2-2; D is perhaps TRBD1 (6 bases). The CDR3 is 17 residues long. Germline CDR1 is SGHRS and CDR2 is YFSETQ. V lost 3 bases to trimming and J lost 2 bases, with 17 bases between them. CDR3: CASSWSDRGGNTGELFF. The CDR3 DNA is TGCGCCAGCAGCTGGTCGGACCGAGGGGGAAACACCGGGGAGCTGTTTTTT. Complete variable domain (other parts from reference TRBV5-1 and TRBJ2-2): KAGVTQTPRYLIKTRGQQVTLSCSPISGHRSVSWYQQTPGQGLQFLFEYFSETQRNKGNFPGRFSGRQFSNSRSEMNVSTLELGDSALYLCASSWSDRGGNTGELFFGEGSRLTVL.